This record looks at one T cell receptor (beta chain) sequence and its context. This clonotype was detected ten times or more. The clone's antigen remains unknown. The input lacks base qualities; no much larger clone sits a single base away. CDR1 and CDR2 (GTSNPN, SVGIG) derive from the germline V gene (reference sequence). The junction carries 1 base between V and J, which are trimmed by 5 bases and 1 base respectively. The CDR3 covers 10 residues, taking in both the cysteine and the phenylalanine. Only the CDR3 DNA stays, 30 bases, in frame from base 1. This specimen belongs to a study of breast tumors, draining lymph nodes, adjacent tissues (dated by TCRdb to 2016 to 2018). The study in broad terms: The study compared TCR beta repertoires across tumor, adjacent nontumor tissue and axillary lymph nodes from breast cancer patients. The study aimed to assess the relationships and possible T-cell exchange between tumor, surrounding tissue and draining lymph node repertoires in human breast cancer. What the work shows at the level of the full study, not this receptor alone: The conclusion that tumor T cells originate in lymph nodes was framed as consistent with a hypothesis rather than directly demonstrated. The data were considered consistent with the idea that most tumor T cells come from the lymph node and then expand in tumor tissue. T-cell repertoire diversity in tumors was found to be lower than in lymph nodes but higher than in nontumor tissue, and preferential V and J gene usage was observed. Tumor and nontumor tissue repertoires were found to be significantly more similar in luminal-like than in basal-like breast cancer.

The axillary draining lymph nodes of breast cancer patients were the source of the lymph node samples. The sample was run on an Illumina HiSeq 2000. TCR beta chain libraries were generated by multiplex PCR amplification. The amplified TCR beta chain products were analyzed by high-throughput sequencing. Using fastp at Q25 and MiXCR, TCRdb reprocessed the public reads and kept productive beta chains. When rows share a CDR3 protein, they turn into one entry using the most common DNA and genes. For this sample the table gives fewer than 200,000 distinct CDR3 sequences, of which 25% to 40% were detected only once. Of the sample, around 4% falls within the top ten clones.

Rearrangement joined TRBV30 to TRBJ2-3; no D gene can be assigned with confidence. The sample consisted of axillary lymph node tissue. The clonotype was recovered from a female donor with breast cancer. Some clones in this sample may be carry-over from other donors' samples. The CDR3 protein: CAWGTDTQYF. In nucleotide form, the sequence is TGTGCCTGGGGCACAGATACGCAGTATTTT.